The clone carrying this T cell receptor beta chain was recorded many times. The V end lost 9 bases, the J end lost 3 bases, and 12 bases lay between the germline ends. Germline values: CDR1 SGHDN, CDR2 FVKESK. The CDR3 has 12 amino acids. This sample is part of a study of Graves' ophthalmopathy and Graves' hyperthyroidism. Amplified material comprised TCR beta CDR3 regions derived from RNA transcripts. Scientists carried out first-round RT-PCR using HTBI primers and then a second-round multiplex PCR. TCRdb called the multiplex PCR reads again in MiXCR, with one record for every CDR3 protein. The sample shows a few hundred thousand distinct CDR3 sequences, 20% to 25% of them seen only once.

This TCR derives from a woman between 18 and 29 years old with stable Graves' hyperthyroidism. Sequencing was performed on peripheral blood. The V and J genes are TRBV14 and TRBJ2-7; a possible D gene is TRBD1 (6 bases). The CDR3 is CARGAQGYEQYF. The CDR3 region has the DNA TGTGCCAGGGGAGCACAGGGCTACGAGCAGTACTTC.